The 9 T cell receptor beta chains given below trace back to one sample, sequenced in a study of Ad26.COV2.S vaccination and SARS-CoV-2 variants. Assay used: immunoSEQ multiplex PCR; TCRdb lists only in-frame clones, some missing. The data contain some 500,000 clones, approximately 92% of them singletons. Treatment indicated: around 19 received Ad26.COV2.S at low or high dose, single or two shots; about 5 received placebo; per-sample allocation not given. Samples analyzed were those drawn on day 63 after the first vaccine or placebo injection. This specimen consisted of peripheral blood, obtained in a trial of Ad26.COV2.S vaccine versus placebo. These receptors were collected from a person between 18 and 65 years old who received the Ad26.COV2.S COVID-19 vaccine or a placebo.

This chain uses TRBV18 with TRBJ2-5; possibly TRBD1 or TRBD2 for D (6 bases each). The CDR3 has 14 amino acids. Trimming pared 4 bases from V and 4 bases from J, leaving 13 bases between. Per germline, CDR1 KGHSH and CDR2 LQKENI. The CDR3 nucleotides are TGTGCCAGCTCACTAAACGGGGGCCCAGAGACCCAGTACTTC. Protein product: CASSLNGGPETQYF.

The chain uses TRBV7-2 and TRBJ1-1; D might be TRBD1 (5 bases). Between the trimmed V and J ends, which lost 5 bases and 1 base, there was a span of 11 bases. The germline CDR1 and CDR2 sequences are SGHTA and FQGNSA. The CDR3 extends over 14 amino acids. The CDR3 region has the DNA TGTGCCAGCAGCCCGGGACGGAGGAACACTGAAGCTTTCTTT. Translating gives CASSPGRRNTEAFF.

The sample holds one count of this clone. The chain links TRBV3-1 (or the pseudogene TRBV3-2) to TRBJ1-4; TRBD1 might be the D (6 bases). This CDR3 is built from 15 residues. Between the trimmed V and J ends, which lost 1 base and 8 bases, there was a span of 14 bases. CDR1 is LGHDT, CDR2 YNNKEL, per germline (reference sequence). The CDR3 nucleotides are TGTGCCAGCAGCCAAGGGGGGGCCCCGGGGGAAAAACTGTTTTTT. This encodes CASSQGGAPGEKLFF.

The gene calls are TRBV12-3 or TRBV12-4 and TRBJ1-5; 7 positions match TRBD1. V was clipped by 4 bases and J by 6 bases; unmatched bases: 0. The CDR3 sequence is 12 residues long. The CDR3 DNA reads TGTGCCAGCAGTTACAGGGGTCAGCCCCAGCATTTT. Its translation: CASSYRGQPQHF.

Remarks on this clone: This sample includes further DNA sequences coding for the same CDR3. The CDR3 loop reads CASSLGGRDTEAFF. The CDR3 nucleotides are TGCGCCAGCAGCTTGGGAGGGAGAGACACTGAAGCTTTCTTT. This chain joins TRBV5-1 and TRBJ1-1, with D unclear. Trimming stripped 0 bases from V and 3 bases from J, with 9 bases between. This CDR3 has 14 amino acids. Germline assignment: CDR1 SGHRS and CDR2 YFSETQ. The full variable domain, completed using reference TRBV5-1 and TRBJ1-1, is KAGVTQTPRYLIKTRGQQVTLSCSPISGHRSVSWYQQTPGQGLQFLFEYFSETQRNKGNFPGRFSGRQFSNSRSEMNVSTLELGDSALYLCASSLGGRDTEAFFGQGTRLTVV.

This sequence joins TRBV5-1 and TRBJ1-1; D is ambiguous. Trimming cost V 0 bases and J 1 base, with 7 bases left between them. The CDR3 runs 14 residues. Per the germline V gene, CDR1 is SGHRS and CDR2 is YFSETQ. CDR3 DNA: TGCGCCAGCAGCTTGGACAACGGGAACACTGAAGCTTTCTTT. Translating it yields CASSLDNGNTEAFF. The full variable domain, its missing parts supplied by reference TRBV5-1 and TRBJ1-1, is KAGVTQTPRYLIKTRGQQVTLSCSPISGHRSVSWYQQTPGQGLQFLFEYFSETQRNKGNFPGRFSGRQFSNSRSEMNVSTLELGDSALYLCASSLDNGNTEAFFGQGTRLTVV.

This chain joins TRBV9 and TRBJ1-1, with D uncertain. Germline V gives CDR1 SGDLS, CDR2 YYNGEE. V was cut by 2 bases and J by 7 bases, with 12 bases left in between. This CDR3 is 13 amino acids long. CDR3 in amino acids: CASSVFDDGEAFF. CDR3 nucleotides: TGTGCCAGCAGCGTCTTTGATGACGGTGAAGCTTTCTTT. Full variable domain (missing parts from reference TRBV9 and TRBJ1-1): DSGVTQTPKHLITATGQRVTLRCSPRSGDLSVYWYQQSLDQGLQFLIQYYNGEERAKGNILERFSAQQFPDLHSELNLSSLELGDSALYFCASSVFDDGEAFFGQGTRLTVV.

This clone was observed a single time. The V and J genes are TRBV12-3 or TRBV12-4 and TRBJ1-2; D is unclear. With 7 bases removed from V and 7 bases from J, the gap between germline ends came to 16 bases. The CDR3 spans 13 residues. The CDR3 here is CASTPAGGPGYTF. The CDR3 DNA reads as TGTGCCAGCACCCCAGCCGGTGGGCCTGGCTACACCTTC.

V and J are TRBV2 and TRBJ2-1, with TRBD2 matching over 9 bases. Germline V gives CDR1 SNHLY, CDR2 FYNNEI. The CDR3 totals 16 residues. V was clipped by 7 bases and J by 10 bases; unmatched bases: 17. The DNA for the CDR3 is TGTGCCAGCACCAACCAGATCGCGGGAGGGCAAAAGGAGCAGTTCTTC. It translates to CASTNQIAGGQKEQFF. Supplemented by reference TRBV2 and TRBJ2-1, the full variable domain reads EPEVTQTPSHQVTQMGQEVILRCVPISNHLYFYWYRQILGQKVEFLVSFYNNEISEKSEIFDDQFSVERPDGSNFTLKIRSTKLEDSAMYFCASTNQIAGGQKEQFFGPGTRLTVL.